This T cell receptor beta chain came from a study of blood T cell repertoires in COVID-19. Per the germline V gene, CDR1 is SGHTA and CDR2 is FQGNSA. V lost 5 bases and J 13 bases, leaving 23 bases between the germline ends. CDR3 length: 15 residues. Each participant's cohort was designated according to participant-reported clinical history. Authors' processing steps: Scientists estimated how many nucleated cells there were by amplifying reference gene primers. Clones were read by immunoSEQ multiplex PCR, and TCRdb kept only the in-frame ones, dropping some. V and J calls and clone size are copied from that table; D and trimming were computed from the DNA. The sample shows about 340,000 clones, 65% to 90% of them seen only once.

The J gene is TRBJ2-2, the V gene TRBV7-2, with a weak D call TRBD2 (5 bases). The TCR sequence derives from a woman aged 40 to 55 with acute COVID-19. Input material: PBMCs or T cells enriched from blood (not recorded which). This chain's CDR3 is CASSQIHDPRVWLFF. CDR3 nucleotides: TGTGCCAGCAGCCAAATACACGATCCGAGGGTATGGCTGTTTTTT.